This TCR beta chain was sequenced for a study of OX40 agonist ivuxolimab in advanced cancers. About the study: All patients had ivuxolimab intravenously every 2 weeks at 0.01 to 10 mg/kg. Three partial responders included one hepatocellular carcinoma patient and two cutaneous melanoma patients. Overall study findings and caveats: Relative to CD4+ cells, CD8+ T cells on average had more expanded clones.

As for this clone: The antigen is undetermined.

Here immunoSEQ multiplex PCR was the method, and the copy in TCRdb shows in-frame clones only, minus some. The repertoire holds 90,000 or so clones, around nine tenths seen once, with about 1.5% in the top ten. CDR1 and CDR2 (germline): SQVTM, ANQGSEA. Losses at the gene ends were 7 bases for V and 3 bases for J; bases not matched to a gene: 4. This CDR3 comprises 13 residues. The chain recombines TRBV29-1 with TRBJ2-1; TRBD2 agrees at 9 bases. The sequence was collected from an adult with an advanced solid tumor such as melanoma, head and neck, liver or kidney cancer. This material consisted of CD4+ or CD8+ T cells sorted from blood, taken in a trial of the OX40 agonist ivuxolimab. Here the CDR3 reads CSGETSGYNEQFF. The CDR3 DNA is TGCAGCGGGGAGACTAGCGGCTACAATGAGCAGTTCTTC.